The rows below give T cell receptor beta chains drawn from one sample of a study of T-cell memory formation after mild COVID-19. TCRdb analysed the 5' RACE reads with MiXCR anew, one entry per CDR3 protein. The table includes roughly 400,000 distinct CDR3 sequences, approximately 16% detected once. Sequencing used PBMCs or a T cell subset sorted from them (not recorded which). These receptors were collected from a man aged 18-30 years who had mild COVID-19 (a few samples of this study predate the infection). Cell type and time point are not known. The CDR3 runs from the conserved cysteine through the conserved F or W. The D gene is left open where the match is weak.

D: TRBD2; J: TRBJ2-1; V: TRBV20-1; length: 15; CDR3: CSAQTASGGSNEQFF
D: TRBD2; J: TRBJ2-3; V: TRBV7-3; length: 17; CDR3: CASSPRLAGDRTDTQYF
D: NA; J: TRBJ1-1; V: TRBV28; length: 17; CDR3: CASRRVRSVRLLTEAFF
D: TRBD1; J: TRBJ1-1; V: TRBV4-1; length: 17; CDR3: CASSQDLRTGLNTEAFF
D: NA; J: TRBJ2-2; V: TRBV9; length: 15; CDR3: CASSASGTPPGELFF
D: NA; J: TRBJ2-7; V: TRBV7-8; length: 16; CDR3: CASSLAVRAGPHEQYF
D: NA; J: TRBJ2-1; V: TRBV21-1; length: 14; CDR3: CASSKFGRYNEQFF
D: NA; J: TRBJ1-1; V: TRBV12-3/TRBV12-4; length: 15; CDR3: CASSLRGGLNTEAFF
D: NA; J: TRBJ1-2; V: TRBV5-1; length: 14; CDR3: CASSSDSLAYGYTF
D: NA; J: TRBJ2-7; V: TRBV5-1; length: 15; CDR3: CASSLEGSIGYEQYF
D: NA; J: TRBJ2-3; V: TRBV12-3/TRBV12-4; length: 13; CDR3: CASTAPYRHTQYF
D: NA; J: TRBJ1-2; V: TRBV7-9; length: 14; CDR3: CASSFGETNYGYTF
D: NA; J: TRBJ2-1; V: TRBV29-1; length: 14; CDR3: CSVETTDGALEQFF
D: NA; J: TRBJ2-7; V: TRBV18; length: 16; CDR3: CASSPIQGGSSYEQYF
D: NA; J: TRBJ2-2; V: TRBV7-3; length: 16; CDR3: CASSRTRATATGELFF
D: TRBD1; J: TRBJ2-1; V: TRBV20-1; length: 20; CDR3: CSARDFRDRGHFSPYNEQFF
D: NA; J: TRBJ2-7; V: TRBV4-3; length: 16; CDR3: CASSQDVGRIDYEQYF
D: NA; J: TRBJ1-6; V: TRBV6-6; length: 15; CDR3: CASSPTGSGNSPLHF
D: TRBD1; J: TRBJ2-3; V: TRBV4-1; length: 15; CDR3: CASSQTGGGTDTQYF
D: TRBD2; J: TRBJ2-2; V: TRBV11-2; length: 14; CDR3: CASTNIAGPGELFF
D: NA; J: TRBJ1-1; V: TRBV7-9; length: 15; CDR3: CASSRTRFQNTEAFF
D: NA; J: TRBJ1-2; V: TRBV30; length: 13; CDR3: CAWSQSLNYGYTF
D: NA; J: TRBJ2-2; V: TRBV12-3/TRBV12-4; length: 13; CDR3: CASSQQGAGELFF
D: NA; J: TRBJ2-1; V: TRBV7-3; length: 13; CDR3: CASSSTSTGLPFF
D: NA; J: TRBJ2-5; V: TRBV6-5; length: 15; CDR3: CASSDVAAGEETQYF
D: NA; J: TRBJ1-6; V: TRBV5-6; length: 13; CDR3: CASGFGGRSPLHF
D: NA; J: TRBJ2-5; V: TRBV5-4; length: 12; CDR3: CASARYQETQYF
D: TRBD2; J: TRBJ2-1; V: TRBV6-2/TRBV6-3; length: 20; CDR3: CASSYSIPIAGRSSYNEQFF
D: NA; J: TRBJ1-1; V: TRBV20-1; length: 11; CDR3: CSARASLGAFF
D: TRBD1; J: TRBJ2-7; V: TRBV29-1; length: 13; CDR3: CSVPTGGRGEQYF
D: NA; J: TRBJ1-2; V: TRBV6-5; length: 16; CDR3: CASSFRRGGAGYGYTF
D: TRBD1; J: TRBJ2-7; V: TRBV9; length: 13; CDR3: CASSNGQEYEQYF
D: TRBD1; J: TRBJ1-1; V: TRBV28; length: 17; CDR3: CASSFGDRGPRNTEAFF
D: NA; J: TRBJ2-1; V: TRBV6-5; length: 14; CDR3: CASSYLGPYNEQFF
D: NA; J: TRBJ2-4; V: TRBV10-3; length: 14; CDR3: CAISESDKQNIQYF
D: TRBD1; J: TRBJ2-1; V: TRBV24-1; length: 14; CDR3: CATSDFGQGDEQFF
D: NA; J: TRBJ1-4; V: TRBV28; length: 12; CDR3: CASSSGYEKLFF
D: NA; J: TRBJ1-6; V: TRBV4-1; length: 12; CDR3: CASSRGDSPLHF
D: TRBD2; J: TRBJ2-1; V: TRBV29-1; length: 11; CDR3: CSVERGVEQFF
D: NA; J: TRBJ2-7; V: TRBV20-1; length: 13; CDR3: CSARTGAPSEQYF
D: TRBD1; J: TRBJ1-1; V: TRBV4-2; length: 15; CDR3: CASSQVRQGNGEAFF
D: NA; J: TRBJ2-6; V: TRBV7-2; length: 14; CDR3: CASSPGPGANVLTF
D: NA; J: TRBJ2-4; V: TRBV7-2; length: 14; CDR3: CASSFQGGDVIQYF
D: NA; J: TRBJ1-2; V: TRBV11-2; length: 15; CDR3: CASSPTTPKVYGYTF
D: TRBD2; J: TRBJ2-5; V: TRBV6-5; length: 17; CDR3: CASSYWGGLESKQTQYF
D: NA; J: TRBJ2-3; V: TRBV3-1; length: 12; CDR3: CASRQGTDTQYF
D: NA; J: TRBJ1-2; V: TRBV12-3/TRBV12-4; length: 12; CDR3: CASSFVTYGYTF
D: NA; J: TRBJ2-5; V: TRBV12-3/TRBV12-4; length: 15; CDR3: CASSMIGGHQETQYF
D: TRBD2; J: TRBJ2-2; V: TRBV2; length: 15; CDR3: CASSGTSGRTGELFF
D: NA; J: TRBJ2-7; V: TRBV7-6; length: 17; CDR3: CASSQTPPGTTTYEQYF